The rows below give T cell receptor beta chains drawn from one sample of a study of OX40 agonist ivuxolimab in advanced cancers. Assay used: immunoSEQ multiplex PCR; TCRdb lists only in-frame clones, some missing. The data hold some 45,000 clones, with approximately 91% observed a single time. Sequences were derived from CD4+ or CD8+ T cells sorted from blood, sampled in a trial of the OX40 agonist ivuxolimab. The receptors were sampled from an adult with an advanced solid tumor such as melanoma, head and neck, liver or kidney cancer. Both conserved end residues are trimmed from each CDR3.

length	V	CDR3
15	TRBV4-1	ASSPQPTLGADYEQY
13	TRBV27	ASSFLGTQHQPQH
12	TRBV27	ASSSYRGDYGYT
13	TRBV5-1	ASSLWLAGSYEQY
12	TRBV6-5	ASSLGRPLYGYT
11	TRBV6-5	ASSRQINTEAF
12	TRBV5-4	ASSFGTHSYEQY
12	TRBV9	ASSVVAVTGELF
10	TRBV19	ASSILSDTQY
9	TRBV29-1	SVVIGDGYT
11	TRBV6-5	ASSHHRADGYT
14	TRBV28	ATVVWDRGSGYGYT
13	TRBV19	ASSIEAGTSYEQY
14	TRBV9	ASSVSGVSSVNEQF
13	TRBV5-4	ASSPTGTAPYEQY
14	TRBV21-1	ASSPSAWIGNSPLH
12	TRBV19	ASSVLYPNYEQY
11	TRBV4-2	ASSQDFAYEQY
9	TRBV29-1	SVEDETRQY
14	TRBV7-2	ASSYHSGGWDTEAF
12	TRBV13	ASSSGTGVGEQF
12	TRBV30	AWSTLAGAYEQY
13	TRBV9	ASSVEVSFSYGYT
13	TRBV7-6	ASSLALQGGDTQY
11	TRBV7-9	ASSLSGTGELF
13	TRBV10-2	ASSGWDGRLYEQY
13	TRBV7-8	ASSEVQGWAYGYT
12	TRBV10-3	AISEGTDPYEQY
14	TRBV7-9	ASMKRGGPWYNEQF
10	TRBV18	ASSPTNTEAF
10	TRBV2	ASVNQGVRPF
15	TRBV5-1	ASSSRDRGQPNYGYT
13	TRBV7-8	ASSFAGSSGNTIY
10	TRBV5-1	ASSLEGGLAF
12	TRBV28	ASSLSARNQPQH
12	TRBV28	ASSLGPSSYEQY
13	TRBV7-6	ASSLVPEITDTQY